This T cell receptor (beta chain) was profiled in a study of blood T cell repertoires in COVID-19. As for the study in general: Sample material is recorded as cDNA or gDNA derived from T cells, B-cell-depleted T cells, or PBMCs.

Ages ranged from about 18 to 100 years, with residence in fewer than 25 US areas. The CDR3 contains 16 residues. V dropped 3 bases and J dropped 9; count of bases not matched to a gene: 11. CDR1 and CDR2 (germline): SNHLY, FYNNEI. TCRdb keeps only in-frame clones here, not all; method: immunoSEQ multiplex PCR. Of 400,000 or so clones in the sample, more than 70% were seen once. The clonotype was recovered from a man aged 40-50 years in a cohort exposed to, infected with or recovered from COVID-19 (not recorded which). Source material: PBMCs or T cells enriched from blood (not recorded which). The chain couples TRBV2 to TRBJ2-1; 10 bases agree with TRBD2. The CDR3 sequence: CASSEASGSKEGEQFF. In DNA, the CDR3 is TGTGCCAGCAGTGAGGCTAGCGGGAGTAAGGAGGGTGAGCAGTTCTTC.